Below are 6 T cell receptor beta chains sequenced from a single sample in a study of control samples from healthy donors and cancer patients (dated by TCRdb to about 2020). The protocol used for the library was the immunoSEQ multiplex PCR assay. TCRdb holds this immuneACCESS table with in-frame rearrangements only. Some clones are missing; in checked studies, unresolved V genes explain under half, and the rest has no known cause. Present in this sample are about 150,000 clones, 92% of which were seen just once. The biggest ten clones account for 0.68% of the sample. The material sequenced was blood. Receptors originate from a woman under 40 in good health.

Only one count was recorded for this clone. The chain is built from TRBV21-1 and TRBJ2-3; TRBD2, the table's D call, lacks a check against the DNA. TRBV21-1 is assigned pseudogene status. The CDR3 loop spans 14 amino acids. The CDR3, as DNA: TGTGCCAGCAGCGCGGGAGGGCCGGTAGATACGCAGTATTTT. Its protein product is CASSAGGPVDTQYF.

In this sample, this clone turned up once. DNA for the CDR3: TGTGCCAGCAGCTTAGCGACGTGGGAGACCCAGTACTTC. It codes for CASSLATWETQYF. The chain couples TRBV11-2 to TRBJ2-5, with no clear D. Per the germline V gene, CDR1 is SGHAT and CDR2 is FQNNGV. With 1 base removed from V and 5 bases from J, the gap between germline ends came to 8 bases. This CDR3 is built from 13 residues.

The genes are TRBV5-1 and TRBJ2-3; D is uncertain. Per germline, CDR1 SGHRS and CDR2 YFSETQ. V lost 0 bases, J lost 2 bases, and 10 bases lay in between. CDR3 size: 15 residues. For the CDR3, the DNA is TGCGCCAGCAGCTTGGCCGAACCCCCCACAGATACGCAGTATTTT. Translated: CASSLAEPPTDTQYF.

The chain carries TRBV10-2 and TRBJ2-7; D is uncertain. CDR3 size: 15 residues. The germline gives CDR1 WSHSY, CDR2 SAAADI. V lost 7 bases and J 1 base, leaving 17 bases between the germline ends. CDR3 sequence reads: CASIPHPIVSYEQYF. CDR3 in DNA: TGCGCCAGCATCCCACACCCTATAGTTTCCTACGAGCAGTACTTC.

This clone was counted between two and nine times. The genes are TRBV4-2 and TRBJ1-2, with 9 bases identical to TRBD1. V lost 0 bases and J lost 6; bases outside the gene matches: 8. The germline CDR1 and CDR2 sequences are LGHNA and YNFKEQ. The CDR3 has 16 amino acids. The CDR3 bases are TGTGCCAGCAGCCAAGAGACGCCGGACAGGGGCCATGGCTACACCTTC. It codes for CASSQETPDRGHGYTF.

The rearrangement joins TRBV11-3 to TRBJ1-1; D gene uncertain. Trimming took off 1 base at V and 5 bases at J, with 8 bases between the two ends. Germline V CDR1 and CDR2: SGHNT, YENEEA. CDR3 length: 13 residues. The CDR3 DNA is TGTGCCAGCAGCTTAGGAGCTCGGACTGAAGCTTTCTTT. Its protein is CASSLGARTEAFF. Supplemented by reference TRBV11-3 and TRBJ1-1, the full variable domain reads EAGVVQSPRYKIIEKKQPVAFWCNPISGHNTLYWYLQNLGQGPELLIRYENEEAVDDSQLPKDRFSAERLKGVDSTLKIQPAELGDSAVYLCASSLGARTEAFFGQGTRLTVV.